Listed below are T cell receptor beta chains from one sample, sequenced in a study of radiotherapy plus CTLA-4 blockade in lung cancer. The repertoire was sequenced with immunoSEQ multiplex PCR; TCRdb's copy has only in-frame clones and lacks some. The data show 80,000 to 100,000 clones, roughly four fifths seen once. The material was peripheral blood, obtained from a patient treated with radiotherapy plus ipilimumab. The receptors stem from a human donor with non-small cell lung cancer who had a partial response to radiotherapy plus ipilimumab. The CDR3 runs from the conserved cysteine through the conserved F or W. The D gene is left open where the match is weak. Not all rows give a size; the values are once, few, many and, for expanded clones, a class.

TRBV2	NA	NA	TRBJ2-5	TGTGCCAGCAGTGAAACAGGCAAAGAGACCCAGTACTTC	CASSETGKETQYF
TRBV28	NA	NA	TRBJ1-5	TGTGCCAGCAGTTTTATCCGCGTTAGCAATCAGCCCCAGCATTTT	CASSFIRVSNQPQHF
TRBV5-3	once	TRBD1	TRBJ1-1	TGTGCCAGAAGCCTACCTTTCCCGGGACAGGGGGTCTTAGGTACTGAAGCTTTCTTT	CARSLPFPGQGVLGTEAFF
TRBV5-1	NA	TRBD2	TRBJ2-1	TGCGCCAGCAGCTGGGGACTAGCGGGAGGAGGGTCCAATGAGCAGTTCTTC	CASSWGLAGGGSNEQFF
TRBV30	NA	NA	TRBJ1-4	TGTGCCTGGAGTGGTGGAGGCGGATGGGCAACTAATGAAAAACTGTTTTTT	CAWSGGGGWATNEKLFF
TRBV28	NA	NA	TRBJ1-3	TGTGCCAGCATTCCTTTTTCCGGACAGACTGGAAACACCATATATTTT	CASIPFSGQTGNTIYF
TRBV25-1	NA	NA	TRBJ2-5	TGTGCCAGCAGTGAATATCGAGACCAAGAGACCCAGTACTTC	CASSEYRDQETQYF
TRBV28	once	TRBD2	TRBJ2-1	TGTGCCAGCAGCGGCTCAGCGGGAGGGCCCTACAATGAGCAGTTCTTC	CASSGSAGGPYNEQFF
TRBV5-1	NA	NA	TRBJ2-5	TGCGCCAGCAGCTTGGTTCCCACTGGCGGGGAGACCCAGTACTTC	CASSLVPTGGETQYF
TRBV7-2	NA	TRBD2	TRBJ2-1	TGTGCCAGCATCCGCGGGACTAGCCCATACAATGAGCAGTTCTTC	CASIRGTSPYNEQFF
TRBV7-3	NA	TRBD2	TRBJ2-3	TGTGCCAGCAGCCTTCTAGCGGACACAGATACGCAGTATTTT	CASSLLADTDTQYF
TRBV7-9	few	TRBD1	TRBJ2-6	TGTGCCAGCAGTGATTTGGGCGGACAGGGTCGCTCTGGGGCCAACGTCCTGACTTTC	CASSDLGGQGRSGANVLTF
TRBV11-2	once	NA	TRBJ2-1	TGTGCCAGCAGCGCCGCCGGAGCCGGTCGGGGGTTCTTC	CASSAAGAGRGFF
TRBV5-6	few	TRBD1	TRBJ2-1	TGTGCCAGCAGCTTGACAGGGGCCAGCCCGGGTGAGCAGTTCTTC	CASSLTGASPGEQFF
TRBV10-2	NA	NA	TRBJ1-5	TGCGCCAGCAGTGGTGGCAGCAATCAGCCCCAGCATTTT	CASSGGSNQPQHF
TRBV30	NA	NA	TRBJ2-6	TGTGCCTGGAGTCTAGGACAGTTCTCTGGGGCCAACGTCCTGACTTTC	CAWSLGQFSGANVLTF
TRBV28	NA	NA	TRBJ1-1	TGTGCCAGCAGATACGAGATGAACACTGAAGCTTTCTTT	CASRYEMNTEAFF
TRBV5-6	NA	NA	TRBJ2-1	TGTGCCAGCAGCTTGACTCTAGAGAGTCACAATGAGCAGTTCTTC	CASSLTLESHNEQFF
TRBV7-9	NA	TRBD1	TRBJ1-1	TGTGCCAGCAGCCGACAGGGGGCGGACACTGAAGCTTTCTTT	CASSRQGADTEAFF
TRBV18	NA	NA	TRBJ1-1	TGTGCCAGCTCACCACCGACTACACTGAACACTGAAGCTTTCTTT	CASSPPTTLNTEAFF
TRBV10-2	NA	NA	TRBJ1-1	TGCGCCAGCAGTGAGTCGCTAGCGAACACTGAAGCTTTCTTT	CASSESLANTEAFF
TRBV7-9	NA	NA	TRBJ2-7	TGTGCCAGCAGCTTAGGGGAGGCAGAGCAGTACTTC	CASSLGEAEQYF
TRBV7-6	NA	NA	TRBJ2-1	TGTGCCAGCAGCCTTGGAGAAAACTCCTACAATGAGCAGTTCTTC	CASSLGENSYNEQFF
TRBV13	NA	NA	TRBJ1-3	TGTGCCAGCAGCTTAGGCGGCAGGGGAAAAGGAAACACCATATATTTT	CASSLGGRGKGNTIYF
TRBV9	NA	TRBD2	TRBJ2-7	TGTGCCAGCAGCGTGATAGCGGGAGGTAACGAGCAGTACTTC	CASSVIAGGNEQYF
TRBV14	few	NA	TRBJ1-1	TGTGCCAGCAGCCAAGACCGGTATATGAACACTGAAGCTTTCTTT	CASSQDRYMNTEAFF
TRBV5-1	NA	TRBD1	TRBJ1-6	TGCGCCAGCAGGCCTGACAGGGGATATAGTTCACCCCTCCACTTT	CASRPDRGYSSPLHF
TRBV5-1	NA	TRBD2	TRBJ2-5	TGCGCCAGCAACTCCGGGGGAGGGCAAGAGACCCAGTACTTC	CASNSGGGQETQYF
TRBV30	NA	TRBD2	TRBJ2-7	TGTGCCTGGAATCGTGGGACTAGCGGTAAAAACTACGAGCAGTACTTC	CAWNRGTSGKNYEQYF
TRBV6-6	NA	NA	TRBJ2-7	TGTGCCAGCAGTTTCCATAGCGGAGGGGTACCTCAGGAGCAGTACTTC	CASSFHSGGVPQEQYF
TRBV5-6	NA	TRBD1	TRBJ1-2	TGTGCCAGCAGCTCGACAGGGCCTGGCTACACCTTC	CASSSTGPGYTF
TRBV28	NA	NA	TRBJ1-2	TGTGCCAGCAGTCCTTTTTCCGGGACACCGGGGTTCGGCTATGGTTACACCTTC	CASSPFSGTPGFGYGYTF
TRBV7-3	NA	TRBD2	TRBJ2-1	TGTGCCAGCAGCTTACGGGATAGCGGGCCACGTTTCTTC	CASSLRDSGPRFF
TRBV5-6	few	TRBD1	TRBJ1-3	TGTGCCAGCAGCTCGAAGACAGGGCACGGAAACACCATATATTTT	CASSSKTGHGNTIYF
TRBV7-2	once	TRBD2	TRBJ2-1	TGTGCCAGCAGCCCCAGGACTAGCGGGAGGGCCTATGAGCAGTTCTTC	CASSPRTSGRAYEQFF
TRBV5-4	NA	TRBD2	TRBJ2-1	TGTGCCAGCAGCTCGAGCGGGAGACGGTCCTACAATGAGCAGTTCTTC	CASSSSGRRSYNEQFF
TRBV28	NA	TRBD1	TRBJ2-3	TGTGCCAGCAGTATCCTGCCGGGACAGGGGGGCGCAGATACGCAGTATTTT	CASSILPGQGGADTQYF
TRBV18	NA	NA	TRBJ2-5	TGTGCCAGCTCACCACTCGGGTTTCAGACCCAGTACTTC	CASSPLGFQTQYF
TRBV11-2	NA	TRBD2	TRBJ2-2	TGTGCCAGCAGCTCGTCTGGACTAGCGGGAGAAGGGAACACCGGGGAGCTGTTTTTT	CASSSSGLAGEGNTGELFF
TRBV28	NA	NA	TRBJ1-5	TGTGCCAGCAGCCGAACAGGGTCGGGCAATCAGCCCCAGCATTTT	CASSRTGSGNQPQHF
TRBV12-5	few	TRBD1	TRBJ2-5	TGTGCTAGTGGGACTCGCCCGGGACAGGGGAAAGAGACCCAGTACTTC	CASGTRPGQGKETQYF
TRBV28	NA	NA	TRBJ2-6	TGTGCCAGCACCAACTCAGGACTCTCTGGGGCCAACGTCCTGACTTTC	CASTNSGLSGANVLTF
TRBV6-1	NA	NA	TRBJ1-1	TGTGCCAGCAGTAGTCCCAGGTTGAACACTGAAGCTTTCTTT	CASSSPRLNTEAFF
TRBV7-2	NA	NA	TRBJ1-1	TGTGCCAGCAGCCTCCTGGGGCAGAACACTGAAGCTTTCTTT	CASSLLGQNTEAFF
TRBV28	NA	TRBD1	TRBJ1-2	TGTGCCATCCCTCAGACAGGGGGCAACTATGGCTACACCTTC	CAIPQTGGNYGYTF
TRBV28	NA	TRBD1	TRBJ2-1	TGTGCCAGCAGCCCAGGGGGCATAGGATCCTACAATGAGCAGTTCTTC	CASSPGGIGSYNEQFF
TRBV6-5	few	NA	TRBJ2-7	TGTGCCAGCAGTTCCCCCGGGGGGCGGGAAGTGGAGGAGCAGTACTTC	CASSSPGGREVEEQYF
TRBV7-9	NA	NA	TRBJ2-5	TGTGCCAGCAGCCCCCAAGGTAGCGGACCCCAAGAGACCCAGTACTTC	CASSPQGSGPQETQYF
TRBV5-4	NA	TRBD2	TRBJ2-6	TGTGCCAGCAGCTTGGGTAGCGGGAAAAGCTCTGGGGCCAACGTCCTGACTTTC	CASSLGSGKSSGANVLTF
TRBV7-9	NA	TRBD1	TRBJ2-7	TGTGCCAGCAGCACCACAGGGGTTATCGACGAGCAGTACTTC	CASSTTGVIDEQYF
TRBV28	NA	NA	TRBJ1-5	TGTGCCAGCAGTTTATCAAGGAGGCAGCCCCAGCATTTT	CASSLSRRQPQHF
TRBV6-1	NA	NA	TRBJ2-7	TGTGCCAGCACGGGGGACTCCTACGAGCAGTACTTC	CASTGDSYEQYF
TRBV29-1	NA	TRBD2	TRBJ2-5	TGCAGCGTTTCTGTTCCGGGACTAGCGGTGCAAGAGACCCAGTACTTC	CSVSVPGLAVQETQYF
TRBV5-1	once	TRBD2	TRBJ2-5	TGCGCCAGCAGCCGCCTGTCTAGCGGCCAAGAGACCCAGTACTTC	CASSRLSSGQETQYF
TRBV19	few	TRBD1	TRBJ2-2	TGTGCCAGTAGTACCACAGGGGGTACCGGGGAGCTGTTTTTT	CASSTTGGTGELFF